These 22 T cell receptor beta chains were sequenced from one sample in a study of blood T cell repertoires in COVID-19 (dated by TCRdb to the early 2020s). Libraries were built with the immunoSEQ multiplex PCR assay. Drawn from immuneACCESS, this table holds only the in-frame rearrangements with V and J called that TCRdb kept. Clones are partly lost; checked studies trace under half to an unresolved V gene and leave the rest unexplained. In all, the sample holds 250,000 to 300,000 clones, and 89% of those were seen once. The ten largest clones add up to 1.5% to 2% of the sample. Sequenced material: PBMCs or T cells enriched from blood (not recorded which). The receptor set was obtained from a woman in her 40s who had recovered from COVID-19.

The rearrangement uses TRBV5-4 and TRBJ1-1, with D possibly TRBD1 on 5 matching bases. Germline CDR1 and CDR2: SGHNT and YYREEE (reference sequence). V lost 4 bases and J lost 1, with 17 bases in between. The CDR3 length is 16 residues. DNA for the CDR3: TGTGCCAGCAGCCTTCAGGGCAGGATCAGGAACACTGAAGCTTTCTTT. It specifies CASSLQGRIRNTEAFF.

The V gene is TRBV6-5, the J gene TRBJ1-2; tentative D call: TRBD1 (5 bases). The CDR3 contains 15 residues. Germline CDR1 reads MNHEY; CDR2 reads SVGAGI. V shed 1 base and J shed 1 base, with 10 bases lying between them. The CDR3 here is CASSYFLDSNYGYTF. Written as DNA, the CDR3 is TGTGCCAGCAGTTACTTTTTAGACAGTAACTATGGCTACACCTTC.

V gene TRBV5-1 combines with J gene TRBJ2-5; 7 bases line up with TRBD1. CDR3 size: 14 residues. The V gene end was trimmed by 4 bases and the J gene end by 4 bases; junction bases not matched to a gene: 7. From germline, CDR1 is SGHRS and CDR2 YFSETQ. The CDR3 DNA is TGCGCCAGCAGCCCTCAGGGGGTAGGAGAGACCCAGTACTTC. Its protein is CASSPQGVGETQYF.

CDR3 loop: CASSQPTGTSGRKDEQYF. CDR3 coding DNA: TGTGCCAGCAGCCAACCGACCGGGACTAGCGGGAGGAAGGACGAGCAGTACTTC. The genes are TRBV21-1 and TRBJ2-7; the table's D call TRBD2 went unverified against the DNA. TRBV21-1 is listed as a pseudogene. This CDR3 is built from 18 residues.

V and J are TRBV4-1 and TRBJ1-2; perhaps TRBD1 as D (6 bases). The CDR3 is 18 amino acids. Per the germline V gene, CDR1 is MGHRA and CDR2 is YSYEKL. V was cut by 0 bases and J by 3 bases, with 20 bases left in between. CDR3 protein: CASSQDQLAGGFYYGYTF. CDR3 nucleotide sequence: TGCGCCAGCAGCCAAGATCAGCTGGCGGGGGGCTTCTACTATGGCTACACCTTC.

This clone appeared once. The chain is built from TRBV2 and TRBJ1-1; 10 nucleotides match TRBD1. This CDR3 comprises 16 residues. After removal of 6 bases from V and 0 bases from J, the junction contained 7 bases not matched to a gene. CDR1 and CDR2 from the germline V gene are SNHLY and FYNNEI. The CDR3 is CASRATGGGVNTEAFF. In nucleotides, the CDR3 is TGTGCCAGCAGGGCGACAGGGGGCGGTGTGAACACTGAAGCTTTCTTT.

CDR3 nucleotide sequence: TGTGCCAGCATTGTACAGCCGAATCTCTACGAGCAGTACTTC. Protein sequence: CASIVQPNLYEQYF. The V and J genes are TRBV5-5 and TRBJ2-7; D uncertain. The length of the CDR3 is 14 residues. The V and J ends lost 6 bases and 3 bases respectively, with 16 bases between them. The germline V gene has CDR1 SGHKS and CDR2 YYEKEE (reference sequence).

The chain is built from TRBV30 and TRBJ2-7; D is undetermined. The CDR3 length is 13 residues. CDR1 is GTSNPN, CDR2 SVGIG, per germline (reference sequence). The V and J ends lost 1 base and 0 bases respectively, with 7 bases between them. The CDR3 spells CAWSESNSYEQYF. The DNA of the CDR3 is TGTGCCTGGAGTGAGAGCAACTCCTACGAGCAGTACTTC.

This chain links TRBV25-1 with TRBJ1-1; 9 nucleotides align to TRBD1. The CDR3 loop spans 18 amino acids. The trim removed 4 bases at V and 5 bases at J, leaving 17 bases unmatched. CDR1 MGHDK and CDR2 SYGVNS come from the germline V gene. In nucleotides, the CDR3 is TGTGCCAGCAGTGCCACCCTCGGGTCCGGGACAGGGCTGACTGAAGCTTTCTTT. Translated: CASSATLGSGTGLTEAFF.

V is TRBV12-5 and J is TRBJ2-1; 7 bases align to TRBD1. After removal of 5 bases from V and 6 bases from J, the junction contained 10 bases not matched to a gene. Germline CDR1 LGHNT, CDR2 FRNRAP. The CDR3 has 15 residues. This CDR3 is CASGQGGGWINEQFF. Here the CDR3 DNA reads TGTGCTAGTGGTCAAGGGGGCGGATGGATCAATGAGCAGTTCTTC.

The gene calls are TRBV7-9 and TRBJ1-1, with D maybe TRBD1 (5 bases). Trimming pared 4 bases from V and 3 bases from J, leaving 6 bases between. The CDR3 totals 12 residues. Germline V gene data show CDR1 as SEHNR and CDR2 as FQNEAQ (reference sequence). The CDR3 nucleotides read TGTGCCAGCAGCTGGGGGGACACTGAAGCTTTCTTT. Translating it yields CASSWGDTEAFF.

The V call is TRBV6-1, the J call TRBJ1-5; weak D call: TRBD1 (5 bases). V gave up 0 bases and J gave up 1 base, with 13 bases separating them. The V gene's germline CDR1 is MNHNS and CDR2 SASEGT. The CDR3 extends over 17 amino acids. The DNA of the CDR3 is TGTGCCAGCAGTGAAGCGCGTAGGGGCCGGAGCAATCAGCCCCAGCATTTT. It specifies CASSEARRGRSNQPQHF.

This clone was seen once. The V and J genes are TRBV18 and TRBJ1-1, with 10 positions matching TRBD1. Germline CDR1 is KGHSH and CDR2 is LQKENI. After removal of 1 base from V and 6 bases from J, the junction contained 5 bases not matched to a gene. The CDR3 has 15 residues. CDR3 region: CASSPQRQGAAEAFF. The CDR3 DNA sequence: TGTGCCAGCTCACCACAGCGACAGGGGGCCGCTGAAGCTTTCTTT.

The rearrangement joins TRBV6-5 to TRBJ2-3, with D possibly TRBD1 on 5 matching bases. Germline lookup yields CDR1 MNHEY and CDR2 SVGAGI. V was clipped by 2 bases and J by 5 bases, with 8 bases between them. The CDR3 is 13 residues long. This chain's CDR3 is CASSYERGDTQYF. The CDR3 DNA is TGTGCCAGCAGTTACGAAAGGGGAGATACGCAGTATTTT.

V and J are TRBV1 and TRBJ2-6; the table gives TRBD2 as D, unverified against the DNA. TRBV1 is reported as a pseudogene. The CDR3 contains 18 residues. CDR3: CTSGDRDSPLLGANVLTF. The CDR3 DNA follows: TGCACCAGCGGGGACCGGGACTCTCCCTTATTGGGGGCCAACGTCCTGACTTTC.

The J gene is TRBJ1-2, the V gene TRBV18; 7 bases match TRBD1. V shed 0 bases and J 0 bases; nucleotides not matched to a gene: 1. This CDR3 is built from 15 residues. Germline CDR1 and CDR2: KGHSH and LQKENI. The CDR3 loop reads CASSPPGTANYGYTF. CDR3 DNA sequence: TGTGCCAGCTCACCACCGGGGACAGCTAACTATGGCTACACCTTC. The variable domain in full, with the rest retrieved from reference TRBV18 and TRBJ1-2, is NAGVMQNPRHLVRRRGQEARLRCSPMKGHSHVYWYRQLPEEGLKFMVYLQKENIIDESGMPKERFSAEFPKEGPSILRIQQVVRGDSAAYFCASSPPGTANYGYTFGSGTRLTVV.

This chain joins TRBV27 and TRBJ2-3; TRBD1 aligns across 10 bases. Germline assignment: CDR1 MNHEY and CDR2 SMNVEV (reference sequence). V lost 4 bases and J lost 6; bases outside the gene matches: 10. The CDR3 spans 16 residues. CDR3: CASSSQGTGVGDTQYF. In nucleotides, the CDR3 is TGTGCCAGCAGTTCTCAGGGGACAGGGGTCGGGGATACGCAGTATTTT.

CDR3 in amino acids: CASSLGGTQAPYGYTF. Here the CDR3 DNA reads TGTGCCAGCAGCTTAGGGGGGACACAGGCACCGTATGGCTACACCTTC. The chain combines TRBV13 with TRBJ1-2; D may be TRBD1 (6 bases). CDR1 and CDR2 from the germline V gene are PRHDT and FYEKMQ (reference sequence). The V end lost 0 bases, the J end lost 5 bases, and 16 bases lay between the germline ends. The CDR3 runs to 16 residues.

The chain joins TRBV30 to TRBJ1-2; no reliable D call. V was trimmed by 7 bases and J by 2 bases, leaving 14 bases between them. This CDR3 is 13 amino acids long. CDR1 and CDR2 (germline): GTSNPN, SVGIG (reference sequence). The CDR3 nucleotides are TGTGCCTCGCCTCGCGAACCCAACTATGGCTACACCTTC. As protein: CASPREPNYGYTF.

The V call is TRBV19, the J call TRBJ2-1, with TRBD1 matching over 10 bases. CDR1 and CDR2 from the germline V gene are LNHDA and SQIVND (reference sequence). J lost 9 bases, V lost 3 bases, and 5 bases had no gene match. This CDR3 is built from 14 residues. The CDR3 DNA reads as TGTGCCAGTAGTATTACGGGACAGGGGAGTGAGCAGTTCTTC. It yields the protein CASSITGQGSEQFF.

The chain is built from TRBV11-2 and TRBJ2-2, with TRBD1 matching over 8 bases. The CDR3 runs to 16 residues. Germline CDR1 and CDR2: SGHAT and FQNNGV. V lost 5 bases, J lost 2 bases, and 7 bases stayed unmatched. CDR3 bases: TGTGCCAGCAGCGAAGTGGGACAGGCCAACACCGGGGAGCTGTTTTTT. Protein sequence: CASSEVGQANTGELFF. Full variable domain (outside the CDR3, taken from reference TRBV11-2 and TRBJ2-2): EAGVAQSPRYKIIEKRQSVAFWCNPISGHATLYWYQQILGQGPKLLIQFQNNGVVDDSQLPKDRFSAERLKGVDSTLKIQPAKLEDSAVYLCASSEVGQANTGELFFGEGSRLTVL.

This clone was observed once. The rearrangement uses TRBV20-1 and TRBJ2-7, with 7 bases lining up with TRBD2. Germline V CDR1 and CDR2: DFQATT, SNEGSKA (reference sequence). CDR3 length: 11 residues. Germline trimming cut 2 bases from V and 7 bases from J; bases unmatched to any gene: 2. CDR3 sequence (DNA): TGCAGTGCTAGAATGCGGGAGGAGCAGTACTTC. This codes for CSARMREEQYF.